The TCR beta chain described here comes from a study of preoperative IRX-2 immunotherapy in early breast cancer. Data came from immunoSEQ multiplex PCR; TCRdb stores just in-frame clones and leaves some out. The sample yields 3,700 or so clones, 65% to 70% seen once. The CDR3 loop spans 15 amino acids. V was pared by 0 bases and J by 4 bases, with 12 bases between. Germline V lookup: CDR1 MNHGY, CDR2 SAAAGT. Treatment denoted: preoperative locoregional IRX-2 cytokine immunotherapy. Patients received preoperative, locoregional IRX-2 cytokine immunotherapy in a phase Ib study. The specimen comprised tumor tissue, sampled after IRX-2 immunotherapy. The sequence was collected from a human donor with breast cancer. The rearrangement uses TRBV6-8 and TRBJ2-5; the D is unclear. CDR3: CASSYSKSRRETQYF. The CDR3 nucleotides read TGTGCCAGCAGTTACTCGAAGTCCCGACGAGAGACCCAGTACTTC.